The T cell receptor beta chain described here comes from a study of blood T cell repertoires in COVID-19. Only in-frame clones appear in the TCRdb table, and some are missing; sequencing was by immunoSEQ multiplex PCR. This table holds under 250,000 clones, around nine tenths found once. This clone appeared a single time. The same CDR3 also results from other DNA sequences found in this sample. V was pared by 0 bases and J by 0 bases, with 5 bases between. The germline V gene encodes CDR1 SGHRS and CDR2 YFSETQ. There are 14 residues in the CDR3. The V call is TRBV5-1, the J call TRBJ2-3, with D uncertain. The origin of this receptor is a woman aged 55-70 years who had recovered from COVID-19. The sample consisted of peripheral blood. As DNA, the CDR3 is TGCGCCAGCAGCTTGGGCGTAAGCACAGATACGCAGTATTTT. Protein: CASSLGVSTDTQYF. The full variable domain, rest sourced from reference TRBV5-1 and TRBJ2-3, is KAGVTQTPRYLIKTRGQQVTLSCSPISGHRSVSWYQQTPGQGLQFLFEYFSETQRNKGNFPGRFSGRQFSNSRSEMNVSTLELGDSALYLCASSLGVSTDTQYFGPGTRLTVL.